This TCR beta chain was documented in a study of T cells after yellow fever vaccination. This clonotype has ten or more counts. Trimming removed 5 bases at V and 4 bases at J, with 14 bases between. The length of the CDR3 is 14 residues. CDR1 and CDR2 (germline): MNHEY, SVGAGI. Study-wide results and caveats: Most clones from primary vaccination resurfaced after the booster (96% CD4, 88% CD8).

TCRdb re-called the 5' RACE reads with MiXCR, one entry per CDR3 protein. The data contain some 16,000 distinct CDR3 sequences, under 5% of them singletons. The specimen was PBMCs, either bulk or a sorted T-cell subset (CD4+, CD8+, memory, or dextramer-sorted; not recorded which), collected 15 days after the yellow fever booster vaccination. The V call is TRBV6-5, the J call TRBJ2-5; tentatively, D is TRBD2 (5 bases). The TCR originated in a man aged 25-45 years who received the YFV17D yellow fever vaccine. The CDR3 DNA reads as TGTGCCAGCAGTACGGAGGCTATCCGAGAGACCCAGTACTTC. It translates to CASSTEAIRETQYF.